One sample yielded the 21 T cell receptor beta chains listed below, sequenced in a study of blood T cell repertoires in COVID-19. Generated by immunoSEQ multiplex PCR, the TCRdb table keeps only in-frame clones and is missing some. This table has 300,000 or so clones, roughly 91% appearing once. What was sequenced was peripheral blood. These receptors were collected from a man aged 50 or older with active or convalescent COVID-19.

The DNA for the CDR3 is TGTGCCAGCGGAAAAAGGACAGGGGCTAATGAAAAACTGTTTTTT. Protein: CASGKRTGANEKLFF. This chain uses TRBV9 with TRBJ1-4; 9 nucleotides match TRBD1. Germline CDR1 and CDR2: SGDLS and YYNGEE. The V gene end was trimmed by 7 bases and the J gene end by 3 bases; junction bases not matched to a gene: 7. CDR3 length: 15 amino acids.

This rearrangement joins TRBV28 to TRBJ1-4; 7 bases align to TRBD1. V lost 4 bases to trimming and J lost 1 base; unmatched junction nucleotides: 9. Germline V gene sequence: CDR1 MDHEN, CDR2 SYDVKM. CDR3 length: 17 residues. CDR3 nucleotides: TGTGCCAGCAGTTCCCCAGGGGGTCTGAGAACTAATGAAAAACTGTTTTTT. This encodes CASSSPGGLRTNEKLFF.

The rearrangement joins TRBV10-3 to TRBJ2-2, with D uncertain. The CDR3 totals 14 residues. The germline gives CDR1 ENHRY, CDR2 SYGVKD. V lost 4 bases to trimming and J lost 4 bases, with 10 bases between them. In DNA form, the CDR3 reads TGTGCCATCAGTGGGTTAGCTGCCACCGGGGAGCTGTTTTTT. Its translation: CAISGLAATGELFF.

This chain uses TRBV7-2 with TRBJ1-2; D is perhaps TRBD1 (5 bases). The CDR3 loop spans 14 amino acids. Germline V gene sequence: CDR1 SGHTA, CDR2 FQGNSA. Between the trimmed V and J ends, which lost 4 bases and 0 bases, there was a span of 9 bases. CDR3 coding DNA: TGTGCCAGCAGCTCGACAGCCTCTAACTATGGCTACACCTTC. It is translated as CASSSTASNYGYTF. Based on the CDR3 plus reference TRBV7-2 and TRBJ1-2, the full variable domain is GAGVSQSPSNKVTEKGKDVELRCDPISGHTALYWYRQSLGQGLEFLIYFQGNSAPDKSGLPSDRFSAERTGGSVSTLTIQRTQQEDSAVYLCASSSTASNYGYTFGSGTRLTVV.

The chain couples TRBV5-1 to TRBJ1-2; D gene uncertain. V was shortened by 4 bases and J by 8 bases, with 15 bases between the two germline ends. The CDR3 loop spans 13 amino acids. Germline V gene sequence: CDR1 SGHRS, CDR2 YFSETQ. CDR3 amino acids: CASSPERGSGYTF. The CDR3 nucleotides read TGCGCCAGCAGCCCCGAGCGCGGGAGCGGCTACACCTTC. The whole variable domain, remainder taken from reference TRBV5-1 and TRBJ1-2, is KAGVTQTPRYLIKTRGQQVTLSCSPISGHRSVSWYQQTPGQGLQFLFEYFSETQRNKGNFPGRFSGRQFSNSRSEMNVSTLELGDSALYLCASSPERGSGYTFGSGTRLTVV.

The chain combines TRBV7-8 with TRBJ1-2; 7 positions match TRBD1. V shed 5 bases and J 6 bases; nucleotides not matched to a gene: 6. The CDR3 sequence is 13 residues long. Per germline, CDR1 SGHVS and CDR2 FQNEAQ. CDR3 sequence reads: CASSPRTGDGYTF. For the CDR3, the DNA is TGTGCCAGCAGCCCACGGACAGGCGATGGCTACACCTTC.

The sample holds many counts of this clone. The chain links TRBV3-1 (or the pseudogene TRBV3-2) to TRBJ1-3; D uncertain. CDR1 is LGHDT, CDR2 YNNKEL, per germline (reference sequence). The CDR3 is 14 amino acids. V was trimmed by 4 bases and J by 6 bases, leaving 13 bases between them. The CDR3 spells CASSRDGEQNTIYF. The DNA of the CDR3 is TGTGCCAGCAGCCGCGACGGGGAGCAAAACACCATATATTTT.

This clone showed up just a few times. In DNA form, the CDR3 reads TGCGCCAGCAGCTTCGGGACAGGGCCTAATCAGCCCCAGCATTTT. This encodes CASSFGTGPNQPQHF. The J gene is TRBJ1-5, the V gene TRBV5-1, with 9 positions matching TRBD1. The V and J ends lost 2 bases and 4 bases, in that order; junction bases with no gene match: 4. The V gene's germline CDR1 is SGHRS and CDR2 YFSETQ. This CDR3 comprises 15 residues.

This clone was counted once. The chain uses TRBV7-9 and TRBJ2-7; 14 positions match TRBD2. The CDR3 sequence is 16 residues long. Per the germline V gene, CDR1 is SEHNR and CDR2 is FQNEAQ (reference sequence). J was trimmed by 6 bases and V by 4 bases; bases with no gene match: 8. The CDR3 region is CASSSPGTSGRIEQYF. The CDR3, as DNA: TGTGCCAGCAGCTCCCCAGGGACTAGCGGGAGAATCGAGCAGTACTTC. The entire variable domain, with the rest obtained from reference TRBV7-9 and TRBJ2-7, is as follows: DTGVSQNPRHKITKRGQNVTFRCDPISEHNRLYWYRQTLGQGPEFLTYFQNEAQLEKSRLLSDRFSAERPKGSFSTLEIQRTEQGDSAMYLCASSSPGTSGRIEQYFGPGTRLTVT.

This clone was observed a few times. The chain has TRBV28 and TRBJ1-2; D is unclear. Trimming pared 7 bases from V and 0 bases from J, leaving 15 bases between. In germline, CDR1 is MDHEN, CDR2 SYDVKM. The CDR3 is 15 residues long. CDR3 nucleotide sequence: TGTGCCAGCACGGGTAAAAGGAATTCTAACTATGGCTACACCTTC. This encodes CASTGKRNSNYGYTF.

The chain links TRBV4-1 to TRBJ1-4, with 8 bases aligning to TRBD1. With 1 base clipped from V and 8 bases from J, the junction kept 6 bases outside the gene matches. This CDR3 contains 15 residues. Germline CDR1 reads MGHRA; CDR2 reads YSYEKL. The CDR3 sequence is CASSQVLQGVEKLFF. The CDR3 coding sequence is TGCGCCAGCAGCCAAGTCTTACAGGGGGTAGAAAAACTGTTTTTT.

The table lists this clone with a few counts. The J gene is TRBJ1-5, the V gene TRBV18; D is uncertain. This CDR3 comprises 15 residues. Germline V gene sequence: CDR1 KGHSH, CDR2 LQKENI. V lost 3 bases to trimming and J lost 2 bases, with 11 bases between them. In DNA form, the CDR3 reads TGTGCCAGCTCACCCCCCGGGAGGGGCAATCAGCCCCAGCATTTT. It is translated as CASSPPGRGNQPQHF. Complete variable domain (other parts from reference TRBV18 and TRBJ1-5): NAGVMQNPRHLVRRRGQEARLRCSPMKGHSHVYWYRQLPEEGLKFMVYLQKENIIDESGMPKERFSAEFPKEGPSILRIQQVVRGDSAAYFCASSPPGRGNQPQHFGDGTRLSIL.

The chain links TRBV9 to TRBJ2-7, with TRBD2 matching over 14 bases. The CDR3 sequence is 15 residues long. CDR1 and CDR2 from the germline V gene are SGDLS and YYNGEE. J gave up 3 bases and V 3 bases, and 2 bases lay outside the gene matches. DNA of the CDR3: TGTGCCAGCAGCGCCGGGACTAGCGGGGGCTACGAGCAGTACTTC. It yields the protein CASSAGTSGGYEQYF.

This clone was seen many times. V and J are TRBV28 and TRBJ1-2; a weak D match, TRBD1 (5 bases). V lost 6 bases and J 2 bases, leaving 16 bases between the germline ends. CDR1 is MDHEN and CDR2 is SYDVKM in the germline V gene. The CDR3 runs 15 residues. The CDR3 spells CASSLEGTPNYGYTF. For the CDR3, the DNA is TGTGCCAGCAGCCTAGAGGGGACTCCGAACTATGGCTACACCTTC.

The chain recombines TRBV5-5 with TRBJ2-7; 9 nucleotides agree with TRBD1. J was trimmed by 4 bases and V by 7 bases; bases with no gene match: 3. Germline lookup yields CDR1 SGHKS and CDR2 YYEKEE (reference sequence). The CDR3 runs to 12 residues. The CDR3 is CASGGQGYEQYF. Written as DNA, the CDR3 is TGTGCCAGCGGGGGACAGGGTTACGAGCAGTACTTC.

The CDR3 sequence is CATHLRGPSNTEAFF. CDR3 bases: TGTGCCACCCACCTTCGAGGGCCTTCGAACACTGAAGCTTTCTTT. The genes are TRBV19 and TRBJ1-1; unclear D gene. This CDR3 region has 15 residues. Germline-derived CDR1 and CDR2 are LNHDA and SQIVND (reference sequence). The V end was cut by 10 bases, the J end by 1 base, with 19 bases between.

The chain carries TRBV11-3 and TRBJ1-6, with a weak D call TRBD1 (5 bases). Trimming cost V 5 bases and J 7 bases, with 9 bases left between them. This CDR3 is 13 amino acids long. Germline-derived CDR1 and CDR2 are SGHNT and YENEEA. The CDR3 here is CASSPGLNSPLHF. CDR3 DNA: TGTGCCAGCAGCCCGGGACTGAATTCACCCCTCCACTTT.

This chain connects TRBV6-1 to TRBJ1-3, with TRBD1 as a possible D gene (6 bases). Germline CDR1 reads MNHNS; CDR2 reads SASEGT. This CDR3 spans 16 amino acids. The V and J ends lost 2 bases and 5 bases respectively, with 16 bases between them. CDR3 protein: CASSELGGAIRNTIYF. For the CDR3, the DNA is TGTGCCAGCAGTGAACTTGGGGGGGCGATCCGAAACACCATATATTTT.

CDR3 nucleotide sequence: TGTGCCAGCTCCCCCCTTGCCGGGACAGGGGAGACCCAGTACTTC. It translates to CASSPLAGTGETQYF. The chain has TRBV18 and TRBJ2-5, with 9 bases fitting TRBD1. Unmatched junction bases numbered 10, after V lost 6 bases and J lost 5 bases. The CDR3 contains 15 residues. Per germline, CDR1 KGHSH and CDR2 LQKENI.

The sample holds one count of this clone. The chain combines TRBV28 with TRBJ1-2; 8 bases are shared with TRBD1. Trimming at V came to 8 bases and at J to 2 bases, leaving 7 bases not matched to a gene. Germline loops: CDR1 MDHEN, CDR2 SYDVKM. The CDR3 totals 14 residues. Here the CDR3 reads CASGAGGANYGYTF. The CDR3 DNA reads TGTGCCAGCGGAGCAGGGGGCGCGAACTATGGCTACACCTTC.

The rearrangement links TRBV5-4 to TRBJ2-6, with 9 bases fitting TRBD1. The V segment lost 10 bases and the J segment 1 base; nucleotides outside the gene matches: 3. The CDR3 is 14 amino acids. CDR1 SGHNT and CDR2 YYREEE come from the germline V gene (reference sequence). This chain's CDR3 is CAAGTGSGANVLTF. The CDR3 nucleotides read TGTGCCGCCGGGACAGGGTCTGGGGCCAACGTCCTGACTTTC.